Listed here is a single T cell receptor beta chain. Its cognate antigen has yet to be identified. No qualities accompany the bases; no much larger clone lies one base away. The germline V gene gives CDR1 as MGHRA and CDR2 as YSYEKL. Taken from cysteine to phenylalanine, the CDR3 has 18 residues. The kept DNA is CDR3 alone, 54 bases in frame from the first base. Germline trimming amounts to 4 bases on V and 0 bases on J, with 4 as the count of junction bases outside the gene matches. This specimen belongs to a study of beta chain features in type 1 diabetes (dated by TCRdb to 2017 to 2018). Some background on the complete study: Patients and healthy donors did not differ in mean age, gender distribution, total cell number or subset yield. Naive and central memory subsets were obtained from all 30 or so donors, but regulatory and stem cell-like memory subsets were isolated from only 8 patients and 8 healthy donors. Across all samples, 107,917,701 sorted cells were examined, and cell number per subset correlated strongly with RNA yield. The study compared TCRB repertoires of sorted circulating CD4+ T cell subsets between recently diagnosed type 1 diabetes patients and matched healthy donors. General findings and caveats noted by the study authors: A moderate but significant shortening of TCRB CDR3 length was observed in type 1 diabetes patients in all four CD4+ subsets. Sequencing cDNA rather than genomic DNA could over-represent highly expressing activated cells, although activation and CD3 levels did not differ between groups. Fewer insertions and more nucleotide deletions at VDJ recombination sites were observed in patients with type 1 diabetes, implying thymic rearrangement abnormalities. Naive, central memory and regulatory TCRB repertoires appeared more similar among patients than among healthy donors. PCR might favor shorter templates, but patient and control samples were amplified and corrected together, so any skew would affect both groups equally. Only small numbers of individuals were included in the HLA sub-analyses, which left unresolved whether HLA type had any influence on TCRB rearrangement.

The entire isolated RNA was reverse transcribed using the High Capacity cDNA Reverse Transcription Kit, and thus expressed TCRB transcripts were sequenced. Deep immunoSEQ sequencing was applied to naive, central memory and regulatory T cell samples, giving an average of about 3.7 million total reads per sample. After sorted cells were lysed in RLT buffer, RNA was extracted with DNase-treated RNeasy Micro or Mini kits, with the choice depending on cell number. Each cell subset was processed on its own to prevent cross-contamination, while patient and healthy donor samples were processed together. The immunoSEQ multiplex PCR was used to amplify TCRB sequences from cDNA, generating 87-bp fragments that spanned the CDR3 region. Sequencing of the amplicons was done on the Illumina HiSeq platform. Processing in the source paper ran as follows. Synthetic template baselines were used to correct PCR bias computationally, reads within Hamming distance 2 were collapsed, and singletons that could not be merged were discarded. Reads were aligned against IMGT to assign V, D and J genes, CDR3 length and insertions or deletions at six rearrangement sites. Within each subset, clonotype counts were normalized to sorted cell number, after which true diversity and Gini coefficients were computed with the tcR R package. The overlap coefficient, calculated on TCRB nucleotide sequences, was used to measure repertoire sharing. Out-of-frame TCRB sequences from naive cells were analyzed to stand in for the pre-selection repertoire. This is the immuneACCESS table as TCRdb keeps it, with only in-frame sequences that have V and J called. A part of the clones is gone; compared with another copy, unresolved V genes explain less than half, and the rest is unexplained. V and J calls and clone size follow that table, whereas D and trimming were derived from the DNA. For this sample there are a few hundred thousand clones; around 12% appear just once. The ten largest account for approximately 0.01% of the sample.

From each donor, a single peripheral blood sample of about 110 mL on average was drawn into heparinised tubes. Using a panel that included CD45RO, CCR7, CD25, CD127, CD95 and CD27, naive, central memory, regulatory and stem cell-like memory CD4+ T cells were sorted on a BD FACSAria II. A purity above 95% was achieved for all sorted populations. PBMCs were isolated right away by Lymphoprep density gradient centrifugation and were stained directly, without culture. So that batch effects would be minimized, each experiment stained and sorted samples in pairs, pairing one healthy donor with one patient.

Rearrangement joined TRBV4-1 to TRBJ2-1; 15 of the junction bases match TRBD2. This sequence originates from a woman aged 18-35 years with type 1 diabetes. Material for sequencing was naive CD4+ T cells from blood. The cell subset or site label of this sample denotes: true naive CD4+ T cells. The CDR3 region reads CASSRGLAGGRSYNEQFF. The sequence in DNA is TGCGCCAGCAGCCGGGGACTAGCGGGAGGCCGCTCCTACAATGAGCAGTTCTTC.